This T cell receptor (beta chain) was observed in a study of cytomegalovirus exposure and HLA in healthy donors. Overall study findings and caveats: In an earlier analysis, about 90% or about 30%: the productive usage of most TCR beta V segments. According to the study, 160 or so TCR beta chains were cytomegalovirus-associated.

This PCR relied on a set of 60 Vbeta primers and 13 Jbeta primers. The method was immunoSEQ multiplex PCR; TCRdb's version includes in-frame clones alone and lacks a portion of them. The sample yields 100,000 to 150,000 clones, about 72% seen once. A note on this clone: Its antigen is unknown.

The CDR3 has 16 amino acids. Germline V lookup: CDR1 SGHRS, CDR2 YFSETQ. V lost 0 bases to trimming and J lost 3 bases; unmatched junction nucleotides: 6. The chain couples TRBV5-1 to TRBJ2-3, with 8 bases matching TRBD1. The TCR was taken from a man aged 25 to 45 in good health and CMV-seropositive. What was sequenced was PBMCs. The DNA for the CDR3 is TGCGCCAGCAGCTTGGGGTCAGGGGGCGAAACAGATACGCAGTATTTT. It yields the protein CASSLGSGGETDTQYF.